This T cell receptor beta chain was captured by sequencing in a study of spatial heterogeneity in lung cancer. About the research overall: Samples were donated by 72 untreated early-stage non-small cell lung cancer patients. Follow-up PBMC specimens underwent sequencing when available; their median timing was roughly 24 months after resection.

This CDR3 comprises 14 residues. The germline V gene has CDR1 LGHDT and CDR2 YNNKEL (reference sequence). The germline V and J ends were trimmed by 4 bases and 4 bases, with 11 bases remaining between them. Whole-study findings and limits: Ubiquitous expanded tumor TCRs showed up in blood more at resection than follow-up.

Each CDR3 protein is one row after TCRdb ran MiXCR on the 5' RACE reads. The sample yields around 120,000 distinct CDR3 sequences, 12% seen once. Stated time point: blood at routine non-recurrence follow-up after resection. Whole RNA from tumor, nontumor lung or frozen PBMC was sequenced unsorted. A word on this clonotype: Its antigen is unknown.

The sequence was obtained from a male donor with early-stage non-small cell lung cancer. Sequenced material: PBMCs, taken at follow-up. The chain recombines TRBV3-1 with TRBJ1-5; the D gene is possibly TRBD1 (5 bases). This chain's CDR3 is CASSLGGLNQPQHF. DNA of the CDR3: TGTGCCAGCAGCCTTGGGGGATTAAATCAGCCCCAGCATTTT.